The source of this T cell receptor beta chain is a study of response to subunit inactivated influenza vaccine. The CDR3 covers 13 residues. The ends were cut back, 3 bases at V and 13 bases at J, with 17 bases in the middle. Germline V gene sequence: CDR1 SGHRS, CDR2 YFSETQ. In its sample, this clonotype was seen many times. A single record per CDR3 protein comes from TCRdb applying MiXCR to the RT-PCR reads. The sample records 650,000 to 800,000 distinct CDR3 sequences, over 11% being singletons. The source is a man aged 50-60 years who received an inactivated influenza vaccine. This sample comprised PBMCs from blood, obtained 14 to 15 days before vaccination. The chain uses TRBV5-1 and TRBJ2-1, with D hard to call. CDR3 DNA: TGCGCCAGCAGCTCACCCCCTGGGGTCGTACAGTTCTTC. It translates to CASSSPPGVVQFF.